This T cell receptor beta chain was found in a study of blood T cell repertoires in COVID-19. Study at large: Samples taken during acute and convalescent COVID-19 were collected in the United States, Italy and Spain. The cDNA or gDNA used as material had been derived from T cells, B-cell-depleted T cells, or PBMCs.

Seattle patients were enrolled while actively infected and followed longitudinally. Per the study methods: Reference gene primer amplification in the assay estimated nucleated cell counts. TCRdb's table, derived via immunoSEQ multiplex PCR, lists solely in-frame clones and lacks some. D and trimming come from the DNA, and the V and J calls and clone size come from that table. The data show about 340,000 clones, with around nine tenths seen just once and under 8.5% held by the top ten. CDR1 and CDR2 from the germline V gene are SGHNT and YENEEA. Between the trimmed V and J ends, which lost 5 bases and 3 bases, there was a span of 10 bases. The CDR3 is 13 residues long.

The TCR sequence derives from a woman aged 55-75 years with COVID-19, enrolled during active disease. This chain links TRBV11-3 with TRBJ1-1; D gene unclear. Sequenced sample: peripheral blood. This CDR3 reads CASSTRMDTEAFF. The CDR3 DNA reads TGTGCCAGCAGCACTAGAATGGACACTGAAGCTTTCTTT.